Included here is one T cell receptor (beta chain) sequence, with context. The data are from a study of blood T cell repertoires in COVID-19. Overall study: There were acute and convalescent COVID-19 samples, and they came from the United States, Italy and Spain.

Patients from Seattle were sampled longitudinally, starting during active infection. Using immunoSEQ multiplex PCR, the repertoire was profiled, and TCRdb retains in-frame clones only, with some absent. The table has approximately 120,000 clones, 92% seen once. Germline V gene data show CDR1 as MNHEY and CDR2 as SVGAGI. J gave up 10 bases and V 9 bases, and 11 bases lay outside the gene matches. The CDR3 spans 13 residues. What was sequenced was peripheral blood. The receptor was derived from a man in his fifties with COVID-19, enrolled during active disease. The genes are TRBV6-5 and TRBJ1-1; 10 bases agree with TRBD1. The CDR3: CASFRQGAYGAFF. The CDR3 DNA reads TGTGCCAGTTTTAGACAGGGGGCTTATGGAGCTTTCTTT.